The TCR beta chain under discussion was sequenced for a study of cytomegalovirus exposure and HLA in healthy donors (dated by TCRdb to the late 2010s). Looking at the study overall: According to an earlier analysis of 450 to 650 of the donors, some 180 million T cells yielded roughly 100 million unique TCR beta sequences and roughly 280 Gb of sequence data. Donor age, sex, ethnicity and CMV serostatus were compiled together with the repertoire data. Roughly five DR-DQ haplotypes were treated as single units for association and clustering because of strong linkage in the cohort. An early release covering more than 500 HLA-typed donors comprised approximately 300 gigabases of sequencing data and around 80 million unique TCR sequences. The later analysis used no new phenotypic data to find candidate immune exposures, relying instead on TCR beta sequences and their occurrence across donors. A later genetic analysis used genome-wide SNP genotypes for about 55% of the 666 donors, treating that subset as a discovery cohort. The genetic ancestry cluster associated with self-reported Caucasian donors included roughly 84% of the 398 genotyped donors. The number of typed donors differed by locus: about 620-640 for A, B, C, DRB1 and DQB1; approximately 520 for DQA1; around 580 for DPA1; and some 470 for DPB1. In an earlier analysis of about 590 of the donors, high-throughput TCR beta sequencing was used to judge whether each TCR beta V gene segment behaved as functional or pseudogenic. Besides the first cohort of 666 subjects, a separate validation cohort made up of roughly 120 different subjects was used. Every repertoire in the discovery cohort had been generated on one and the same sequencing platform. The study aimed to test whether cataloging public T cell receptors could reveal signatures of past pathogen exposure. HLA typing covered class I and class II loci at four-digit resolution. The T cell repertoires of some 700 subjects were profiled by immunosequencing and related to cytomegalovirus serostatus. To predict cytomegalovirus infection status, the study brought together high-throughput TCR immunosequencing, statistical association of individual TCRs with disease status, and machine learning. A later analysis re-examined previously published TCR beta repertoires from roughly 720 donors and added high-resolution HLA genotyping to investigate patterns of TCR occurrence. Among several hundred genotyped donors of the cohort, an average of about 220,000 unique TCR beta nucleotide sequences was sequenced per donor, of which about 18% were non-productive. Findings and caveats that apply to the study as a whole: In a later analysis, HLA-associated TCR beta chains showed more clonal expansion and lower generation probabilities than non-associated chains that were equally common. Immune exposure information for the cohort was limited to CMV serostatus. Correlated functional status among segregating V segments might be attributable to linkage disequilibrium, but an unknown experimental factor could not be ruled out. In an earlier analysis of roughly 500 of the donors, most TCR beta V segments appeared in productive rearrangements about 87% or about 30% of the time, broadly matching IMGT annotations. In a later analysis, the rate of TCR association differed among HLA loci, with DRB1 alleles having the most associated TCRs and HLA-C alleles having the fewest. A group of highly shared sequence variants was considered likely to be a technical artifact of the sequencing pipeline. HLA typing was unavailable for some donors at each locus, so association tests used only the typed subset. In vitro tests confirmed that a few of the cytomegalovirus-associated TCR beta chains recognize cytomegalovirus antigens. Because counts were too low, about 17 rarely observed V segments, including chromosome 9 orphons, were excluded from the earlier analysis of 587 of the donors. In a later analysis, most CMV-associated TCR beta chains were found to appear HLA-restricted, with HLA associations seemingly driven largely by CMV exposure. Some IMGT-functional V segments, including TRBV6-2 and TRBV6-3, could not be told apart with the 87-base-pair reads, so those segments were excluded. The study gave a list of 150 to 200 TCR beta chains associated with cytomegalovirus. The authors suggested that the approach could potentially be generalized to other disease states and immunological phenotypes. Most TCR sequences were seen in very few donors, while some public TCRs were found in many individuals. In both the original and validation cohorts, the classifier was reported to diagnose cytomegalovirus status with high specificity and sensitivity. Assigning TCR associations to individual alleles was difficult when HLA alleles, especially DR and DQ, strongly co-occurred. An association between a missense DCLRE1C variant and V-gene and J-gene trimming of TCR beta chains was found in a later genetic analysis and replicated in an independent cohort. According to a later analysis, parvovirus B19, influenza, CMV and Epstein-Barr virus appeared linked to several top co-occurrence clusters. A further reported finding was that TCR beta sequences accurately predicted the HLA-A and HLA-B alleles for most subjects in the first cohort. Specific HLA alleles were associated with 15,000 to 20,000 TCR beta sequences at a false discovery rate of 0.05 in a later analysis. Sequencing depth was assumed to be roughly uniform across donors in the presence/absence analyses, though that assumption may not hold. In this cohort, only TCR beta chains were sequenced, and detectable features were limited by the absence of alpha or paired-chain data. Compared with the roughly 720-donor mean, donors in an Asian-associated ancestry cluster had fewer N-insertions in productive TCRs, according to a later genetic analysis.

Preparation of the library involved the immunoSEQ multiplex PCR assay. The multiplex PCR relied on a mix of 60 forward primers for TCR Vbeta segments and 13 reverse primers for TCR Jbeta segments. The CDR3 region of rearranged TCR beta genes was amplified from genomic DNA by a multiplex PCR assay. Amplified TCR beta libraries were sequenced as 87-base-pair reads on the Illumina HiSeq System. Per the original workflow: Across the roughly 600 repertoires, a later analysis counted 75 million to 90 million unique TCR beta chains, roughly 11 million of which were shared by at least two donors. A nearest-neighbor algorithm error-corrected the raw reads and collapsed the reads into unique sequences, merging closely related sequences to remove PCR and sequencing errors. V, D and J gene segments were assigned by aligning CDR3 sequences to IMGT reference sequences. For a sequence to be retained, a match of at least six nucleotides was required to both a V gene segment and a J gene segment. Rearrangements were called productive when the CDR3 lacked stop codons and stayed in frame with V and J; all others were non-productive. CDR3 was defined according to IMGT convention as the region running from the second conserved V-encoded cysteine to the conserved J-encoded phenylalanine. In an earlier analysis of around 640 of the donors, sequences lacking an unambiguous match to a single V gene segment were excluded. An earlier analysis of about 600 of the donors called V segments functional above 56.7% productive rearrangements and segregating when the between-donor standard deviation exceeded 5%. A statistical classification framework was developed to diagnose cytomegalovirus status using the catalog of TCR beta chain sequences. In a later analysis, V and J genes were assigned by comparing TCR nucleotide sequences against IMGT/GENE-DB human TR gene sequences. Using the TCRdist pipeline, a later analysis assigned CDR3 sequences along with most-parsimonious VDJ recombination scenarios. A later analysis defined each TCR beta chain by its CDR3 amino acid sequence plus V-gene family, and excluded reads lacking a unique V-gene family. As a way to deal with suspected cross-contamination and a sequencing artifact, a later analysis dropped 500 to 700 nucleotide sequences that were highly shared and had low generation probability. In a later analysis, a clonal expansion index for each public chain was calculated from normalized within-repertoire ranks of inferred template counts. Generation probabilities in a later analysis came from a VDJ recombination model fitted to out-of-frame rearrangements, and those results were checked against IGoR. In a later analysis, TCR-TCR, TCR-HLA and TCR-CMV co-occurrence was scored with hypergeometric tests, and a repertoire-size bias correction was applied to TCR pairs. A later analysis estimated false discovery rates by permuting HLA or CMV assignments 20 times. A later analysis grouped co-occurring TCRs with DBSCAN, adding TCRdist sequence similarity when clustering within HLA-allele-positive subsets. For co-occurrence clustering, repertoires with fewer than 30,000 or more than 120,000 public chains were excluded, along with four to six repertoires with anomalous nucleotide sharing. Not all clones reach the TCRdb copy of this immuneACCESS table, which keeps in-frame sequences only. Checked studies attribute under half of the gap to unresolved V genes and leave the rest unexplained. The V and J calls and clone size are taken from that table; D and trimming were inferred from the DNA. Counted in this sample were 150,000 to 200,000 clones; more than 60% of them appeared once. The ten largest clones add up to around 8% of the sample.

In regard to this clone: Which antigen it targets is not known. There are no base qualities to consult, and no much larger clone falls within one base.

The cohort consisted of approximately 670 healthy bone marrow donors. Cohort members were all nominally healthy when sampled, although unrecorded immune exposures were likely present. The donor tested CMV seropositive and was one of the 289 seropositive cohort members. A peripheral blood sample was provided by each donor, and peripheral blood mononuclear cells were used for TCR beta sequencing. The Qiagen DNeasy Blood Extraction Kit was used to extract genomic DNA from the blood cell samples. V is shortened by 4 bases, J by 0 bases, and the region joining them spans 10 bases. CDR1 and CDR2 are drawn from the germline V gene: SGDLS, YYNGEE. Spanning cysteine to phenylalanine, the CDR3 consists of 14 amino acids. The read is trimmed to its CDR3 DNA, 42 bases read in frame from base 1.

Sequencing was done on a sample of PBMCs. The receptor's source is a woman aged 40 to 50 in good health and CMV-seropositive. The V gene is TRBV9 and the J gene is TRBJ1-1; no D segment can be confidently identified. The CDR3 protein is CASSSDMMNTEAFF. The DNA sequence is as follows: TGTGCCAGCAGCTCAGATATGATGAACACTGAAGCTTTCTTT.